Here is one T cell receptor (beta chain) with its context. The sample originates from a study of blood T cell repertoires in COVID-19. Study-wide background: Samples came from the United States, Italy and Spain, spanning acute and convalescent COVID-19. PBMCs, B-cell-depleted T cells, or T cells provided the cDNA or gDNA that made up the material.

Germline lookup yields CDR1 SGHNT and CDR2 YENEEA. The CDR3 loop spans 17 amino acids. V trimming: 8 bases; J trimming: 2 bases; junction bases outside the gene matches: 12. The study assigned cohorts using participant-reported clinical history. Methods used by the authors: By means of reference gene primer amplification, nucleated cell counts were estimated. Method: immunoSEQ multiplex PCR; TCRdb's copy keeps in-frame clones and lacks some. The D gene and trimming were derived from the DNA, and the V and J assignments and clone size from that table. The sample holds about 220,000 clones; roughly 83% are singletons and the top ten take 1.3%.

The V call is TRBV11-3, the J call TRBJ2-7; 13 bases are shared with TRBD2. The receptor was derived from a woman between 40 and 50 years old with acute COVID-19. Material: PBMCs or T cells enriched from blood (not recorded which). CDR3 coding DNA: TGTGCCAGCTACTTCACTAGCGGGAGGGCCGAAGCCTACGAGCAGTACTTC. Protein sequence: CASYFTSGRAEAYEQYF.